This T cell receptor (beta chain) comes out of a study of CXCR3-negative and CXCR3-positive naive CD8 T cells. Overall study context: The libraries together contributed some 150 million TRB reads, each supplying about 1.5 +/- 0.3 million.

With UMI labels, 5' RACE was used to prepare the TRB cDNA libraries. TCRdb re-analyzed the 5' RACE reads; it lists each CDR3 protein once, without DNA. The sample has under 85,000 distinct CDR3 sequences. This CDR3 contains 15 residues. Germline assignment: CDR1 SEHNR and CDR2 FQNEAQ (reference sequence). Cells classed as naive CD8+ T cells were CD45RO-CCR7+CD27+CD95-. This chain connects TRBV7-9 to TRBJ1-4. The source material was naive CXCR3- CD8+ T cells from blood. Subset specified: CD45RO-CCR7+CD27+CD95- naive CD8+ T cells lacking CXCR3 (TNR3-). The sequence derives from a human donor in good health. Some clones in this sample may be carry-over from other donors' samples. CDR3 region: CASSLVADSGEKLFF.